A selection of T cell receptor beta chains follows, all from one sample in a study of cytomegalovirus exposure and HLA in healthy donors. Measured with immunoSEQ multiplex PCR; TCRdb has only the in-frame clones, and not every one. The data hold about 150,000 clones, with almost 80% observed a single time. Sequences were obtained from PBMCs. The receptors stem from a male donor in good health and CMV-seronegative. CDR3s include the opening cysteine and the closing phenylalanine or tryptophan. A D gene is named only where the DNA matches it firmly. Clone size appears in some rows only: once, few, many, or a class for an expanded clone.

len: 17
d_gene: TRBD2
abundance: .
v_gene: TRBV7-9
j_gene: TRBJ2-1
CDR3nt: TGTGCCAGCAGCTCGAACCTCGGGGGGGCCTCCTACAATGAGCAGTTCTTC
CDR3aa: CASSSNLGGASYNEQFF

len: 17
d_gene: TRBD1
abundance: .
v_gene: TRBV10-3
j_gene: TRBJ2-1
CDR3nt: TGTGCCATCAGTGAGTCAGGGGGCGTCTCCCCTTACAATGAGCAGTTCTTC
CDR3aa: CAISESGGVSPYNEQFF

len: 18
d_gene: TRBD1
abundance: .
v_gene: TRBV5-5
j_gene: TRBJ1-3
CDR3nt: TGTGCCAGCAGCTTGACCTCCGGGACAGCCTCCTCTGGAAACACCATATATTTT
CDR3aa: CASSLTSGTASSGNTIYF

len: 14
d_gene: TRBD1
abundance: .
v_gene: TRBV6-1
j_gene: TRBJ1-3
CDR3nt: TGTGCCGGCAGACAGGGCTCCTCTGGAAACACCATATATTTT
CDR3aa: CAGRQGSSGNTIYF

len: 15
d_gene: TRBD2
abundance: .
v_gene: TRBV6-1
j_gene: TRBJ2-7
CDR3nt: TGTGCCAGCAGGGTGGCTAGCGGGACCACCTACGAGCAGTACTTC
CDR3aa: CASRVASGTTYEQYF

len: 15
d_gene: .
abundance: .
v_gene: TRBV5-6
j_gene: TRBJ2-3
CDR3nt: TGTGCCAGCAGCTTGGGTGTTTATCGCACAGATACGCAGTATTTT
CDR3aa: CASSLGVYRTDTQYF

len: 15
d_gene: TRBD2
abundance: few
v_gene: TRBV4-1
j_gene: TRBJ2-7
CDR3nt: TGCGCCAGCAGCCAAGGCGAAACTAGCGGAAACGAGCAGTACTTC
CDR3aa: CASSQGETSGNEQYF

len: 15
d_gene: TRBD2
abundance: .
v_gene: TRBV5-1
j_gene: TRBJ2-1
CDR3nt: TGCGCCAGCAGCTTGGGACTAGCGGGTGGGGATGAGCAGTTCTTC
CDR3aa: CASSLGLAGGDEQFF

len: 13
d_gene: .
abundance: .
v_gene: TRBV30
j_gene: TRBJ1-3
CDR3nt: TGTGCCTGGAGTCCCGCAGTTCGAAACACCATATATTTT
CDR3aa: CAWSPAVRNTIYF

len: 14
d_gene: .
abundance: .
v_gene: TRBV2
j_gene: TRBJ1-2
CDR3nt: TGTGCCAGCAGTGAAGTCGCAGCGAACTATGGCTACACCTTC
CDR3aa: CASSEVAANYGYTF

len: 12
d_gene: TRBD1
abundance: .
v_gene: TRBV7-2
j_gene: TRBJ1-2
CDR3nt: TGTGCCAGCAGCTTGGGACAGCTAGGCTACACCTTC
CDR3aa: CASSLGQLGYTF

len: 13
d_gene: .
abundance: .
v_gene: TRBV7-9
j_gene: TRBJ1-1
CDR3nt: TGTGCCAGCAGCATTCCGGGGGGCACTGAAGCTTTCTTT
CDR3aa: CASSIPGGTEAFF

len: 15
d_gene: .
abundance: few
v_gene: TRBV6-1
j_gene: TRBJ1-5
CDR3nt: TGTGCCAGCAGTGAACAGGGATATAGCAATCAGCCCCAGCATTTT
CDR3aa: CASSEQGYSNQPQHF

len: 13
d_gene: .
abundance: .
v_gene: TRBV11-3
j_gene: TRBJ1-4
CDR3nt: TGTGCCAGCAGCGACAGGATTAATGAAAAACTGTTTTTT
CDR3aa: CASSDRINEKLFF

len: 15
d_gene: .
abundance: .
v_gene: TRBV9
j_gene: TRBJ1-1
CDR3nt: TGTGCCAGCAGCGTAGGGGGAGGGCTGAACACTGAAGCTTTCTTT
CDR3aa: CASSVGGGLNTEAFF

len: 13
d_gene: TRBD2
abundance: .
v_gene: TRBV12-5
j_gene: TRBJ2-7
CDR3nt: TGTGCTAGTGGTTCCGGGGGGAAGTACGAGCAGTACTTC
CDR3aa: CASGSGGKYEQYF

len: 13
d_gene: .
abundance: .
v_gene: TRBV25-1
j_gene: TRBJ2-7
CDR3nt: TGTGCCAGCGGGGGGACCCTTGGGTACGAGCAGTACTTC
CDR3aa: CASGGTLGYEQYF

len: 13
d_gene: .
abundance: .
v_gene: TRBV2
j_gene: TRBJ1-2
CDR3nt: TGTGCCAGCAGCAATAGTCCTAACTATGGCTACACCTTC
CDR3aa: CASSNSPNYGYTF

len: 16
d_gene: .
abundance: .
v_gene: TRBV30
j_gene: TRBJ1-3
CDR3nt: TGTGCCTGGAGTTACAGAACGACAGGAAGGGGAAACACCATATATTTT
CDR3aa: CAWSYRTTGRGNTIYF

len: 15
d_gene: TRBD2
abundance: .
v_gene: TRBV4-1
j_gene: TRBJ2-1
CDR3nt: TGCGCCAGCAGCCAAGACCCGGGACTAGCGGTTGAGCAGTTCTTC
CDR3aa: CASSQDPGLAVEQFF

len: 13
d_gene: .
abundance: once
v_gene: TRBV30
j_gene: TRBJ1-3
CDR3nt: TGTGCCTGGAGCTCAGGTTCTGGAAACACCATATATTTT
CDR3aa: CAWSSGSGNTIYF

len: 13
d_gene: .
abundance: .
v_gene: TRBV30
j_gene: TRBJ2-3
CDR3nt: TGTGCCTGGTACCCGGGGGGCACAGATACGCAGTATTTT
CDR3aa: CAWYPGGTDTQYF

len: 17
d_gene: TRBD1
abundance: .
v_gene: TRBV9
j_gene: TRBJ1-2
CDR3nt: TGTGCCAGCAGCGTAAACCCGAGGACAGGGGGCGACTATGGCTACACCTTC
CDR3aa: CASSVNPRTGGDYGYTF

len: 15
d_gene: .
abundance: few
v_gene: TRBV4-1
j_gene: TRBJ1-2
CDR3nt: TGCGCCAGCAGCCAAAAGGACTTTTCTAACTATGGCTACACCTTC
CDR3aa: CASSQKDFSNYGYTF

len: 17
d_gene: TRBD1
abundance: .
v_gene: TRBV2
j_gene: TRBJ1-5
CDR3nt: TGTGCCAGCAGTCGGACAGGAGGTCAGACCGTCAATCAGCCCCAGCATTTT
CDR3aa: CASSRTGGQTVNQPQHF

len: 12
d_gene: .
abundance: .
v_gene: TRBV7-9
j_gene: TRBJ1-5
CDR3nt: TGTTCCAGCAGTCCAGGGTCCCAGCCCCAGCATTTT
CDR3aa: CSSSPGSQPQHF

len: 13
d_gene: TRBD1
abundance: .
v_gene: TRBV5-1
j_gene: TRBJ2-5
CDR3nt: TGCGCCAGCAGACAGGGGGTGGGGGAGACCCAGTACTTC
CDR3aa: CASRQGVGETQYF

len: 17
d_gene: TRBD1
abundance: .
v_gene: TRBV27
j_gene: TRBJ2-7
CDR3nt: TGTGCCAGCAGCCCCTACCGGGACAGGGACAGTAGCGGCGAGCAGTACTTC
CDR3aa: CASSPYRDRDSSGEQYF